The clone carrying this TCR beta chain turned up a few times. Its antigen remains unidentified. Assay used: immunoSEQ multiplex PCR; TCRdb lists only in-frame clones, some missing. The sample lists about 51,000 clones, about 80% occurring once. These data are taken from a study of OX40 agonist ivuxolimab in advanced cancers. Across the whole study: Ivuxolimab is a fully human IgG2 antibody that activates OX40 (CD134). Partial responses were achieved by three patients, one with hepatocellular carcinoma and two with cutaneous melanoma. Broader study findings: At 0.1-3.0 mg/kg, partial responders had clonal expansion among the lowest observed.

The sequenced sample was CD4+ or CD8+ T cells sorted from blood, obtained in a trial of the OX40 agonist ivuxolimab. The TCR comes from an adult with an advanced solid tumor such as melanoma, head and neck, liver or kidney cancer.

The CDR3, as DNA: TGTGCCAGCAGCTTAGAGGTGGTGTCGGACGAGCAGTACTTC. Amino acid sequence: CASSLEVVSDEQYF. The V and J genes are TRBV7-2 and TRBJ2-7; D unclear. The CDR3 sequence is 14 residues long. CDR1 SGHTA and CDR2 FQGNSA come from the germline V gene. Trimming pared 1 base from V and 5 bases from J, leaving 12 bases between.